The subject of this entry is one T cell receptor beta chain. The antigen is undetermined. There are 15 residues in the CDR3. Germline CDR1 reads SGHVS; CDR2 reads FNYEAQ. The V and J ends lost 1 base and 4 bases, in that order; junction bases with no gene match: 5. These data belong to a study of persistence of HIV-infected CD4 T cells. Study overall: Blood samples, up to roughly 200 mL, came from multiple time points, except two leukapheresis donors sampled once.

Anti-CD3/anti-CD28 beads served as a nonspecific positive control stimulus. CD4+ T cells upregulating both CD40 ligand and CD69 were sorted as responding cells. Donors had CD4+ T cell counts above 400 cells/uL and were CMV-seropositive. Whole-study findings and limits: TCR analyses could not target the rare provirus-carrying CMV-responding cells.

The immunoSEQ assay was version 4, run in survey mode. The table came from immunoSEQ multiplex PCR; TCRdb's copy has only in-frame clones and leaves some out. Of 35,000 to 45,000 clones listed, about 85% were seen once; the top ten hold 0.4% to 0.5%. Sequencing was performed on CD4+ T cells sorted from PBMCs after roughly 18-hour stimulation, taken from a patient who received antiretroviral therapy. The sequence was obtained from an adult woman with HIV who was CMV-seropositive. The chain recombines TRBV7-6 with TRBJ1-2; 8 nucleotides align to TRBD1. The CDR3 region has the DNA TGTGCCAGCAGCTTAGGGCAGGGGGCCCGCTATGGCTACACCTTC. The encoded protein is CASSLGQGARYGYTF. The whole variable domain, remainder taken from reference TRBV7-6 and TRBJ1-2, is GAGVSQSPRYKVTKRGQDVALRCDPISGHVSLYWYRQALGQGPEFLTYFNYEAQQDKSGLPNDRFSAERPEGSISTLTIQRTEQRDSAMYRCASSLGQGARYGYTFGSGTRLTVV.